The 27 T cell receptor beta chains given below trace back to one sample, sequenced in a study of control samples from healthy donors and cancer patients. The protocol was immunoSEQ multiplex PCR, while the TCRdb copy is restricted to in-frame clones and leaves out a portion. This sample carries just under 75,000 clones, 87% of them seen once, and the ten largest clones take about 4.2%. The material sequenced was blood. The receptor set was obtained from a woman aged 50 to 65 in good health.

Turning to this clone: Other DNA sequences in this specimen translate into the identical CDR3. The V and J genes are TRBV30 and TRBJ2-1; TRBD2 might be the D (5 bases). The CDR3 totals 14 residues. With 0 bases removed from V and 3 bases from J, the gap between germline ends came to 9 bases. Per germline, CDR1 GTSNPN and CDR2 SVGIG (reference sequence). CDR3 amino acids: CAWSVLSGYNEQFF. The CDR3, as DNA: TGTGCCTGGAGTGTACTAAGCGGCTACAATGAGCAGTTCTTC.

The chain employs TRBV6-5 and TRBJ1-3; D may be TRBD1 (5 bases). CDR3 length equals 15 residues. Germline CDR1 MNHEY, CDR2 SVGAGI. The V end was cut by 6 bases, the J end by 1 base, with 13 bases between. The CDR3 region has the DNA TGTGCCAGCAGGCCCCGGGGCGGATCTGGAAACACCATATATTTT. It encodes CASRPRGGSGNTIYF.

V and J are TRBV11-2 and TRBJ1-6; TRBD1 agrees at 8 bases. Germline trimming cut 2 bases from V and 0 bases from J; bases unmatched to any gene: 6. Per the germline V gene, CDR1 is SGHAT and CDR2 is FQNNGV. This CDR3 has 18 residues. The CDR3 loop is CASSLIRQGSSYNSPLHF. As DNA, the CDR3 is TGTGCCAGCAGCTTAATTAGACAGGGGAGCTCCTATAATTCACCCCTCCACTTT.

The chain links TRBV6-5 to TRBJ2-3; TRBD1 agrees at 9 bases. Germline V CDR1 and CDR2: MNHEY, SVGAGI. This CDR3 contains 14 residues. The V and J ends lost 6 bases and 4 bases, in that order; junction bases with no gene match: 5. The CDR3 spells CASSRDRVPDTQYF. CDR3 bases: TGTGCCAGCAGCCGGGACAGGGTCCCAGATACGCAGTATTTT.

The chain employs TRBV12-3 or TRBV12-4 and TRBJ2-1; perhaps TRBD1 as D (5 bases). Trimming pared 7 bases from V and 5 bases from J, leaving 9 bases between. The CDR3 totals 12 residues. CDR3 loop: CASTRGHNEQFF. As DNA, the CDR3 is TGTGCCAGCACAAGGGGTCACAATGAGCAGTTCTTC.

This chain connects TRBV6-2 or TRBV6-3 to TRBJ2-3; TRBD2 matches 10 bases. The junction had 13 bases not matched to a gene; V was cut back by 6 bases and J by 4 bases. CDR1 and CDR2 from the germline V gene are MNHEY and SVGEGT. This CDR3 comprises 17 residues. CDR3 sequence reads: CASSPRLAGARPDTQYF. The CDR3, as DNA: TGTGCCAGCAGCCCCCGGCTAGCGGGAGCCCGACCAGATACGCAGTATTTT.

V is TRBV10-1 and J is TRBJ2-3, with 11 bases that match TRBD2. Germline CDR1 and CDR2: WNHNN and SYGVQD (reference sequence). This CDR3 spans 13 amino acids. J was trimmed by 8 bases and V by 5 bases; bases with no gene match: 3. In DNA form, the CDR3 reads TGCGCCAGCAGTCCGGGACTAGCGGTTACGCAGTATTTT. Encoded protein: CASSPGLAVTQYF.

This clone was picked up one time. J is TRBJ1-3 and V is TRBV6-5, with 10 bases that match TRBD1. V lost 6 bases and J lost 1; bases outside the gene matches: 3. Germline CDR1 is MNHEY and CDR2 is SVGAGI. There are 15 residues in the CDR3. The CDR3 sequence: CASRGDRGSGNTIYF. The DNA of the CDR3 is TGTGCCAGCAGGGGGGACAGGGGTTCTGGAAACACCATATATTTT.

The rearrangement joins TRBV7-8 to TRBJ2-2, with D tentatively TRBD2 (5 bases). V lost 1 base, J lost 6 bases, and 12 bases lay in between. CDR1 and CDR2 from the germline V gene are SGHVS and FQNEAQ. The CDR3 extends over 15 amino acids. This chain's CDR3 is CASSLEQAGAGELFF. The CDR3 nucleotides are TGTGCCAGCAGCTTAGAGCAAGCCGGGGCCGGGGAGCTGTTTTTT.

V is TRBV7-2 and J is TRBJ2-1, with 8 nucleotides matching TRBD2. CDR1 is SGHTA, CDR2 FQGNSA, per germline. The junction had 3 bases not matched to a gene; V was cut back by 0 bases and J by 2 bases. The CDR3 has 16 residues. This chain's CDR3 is CASSLAWGLAYNEQFF. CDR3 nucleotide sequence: TGTGCCAGCAGCTTAGCTTGGGGACTAGCCTACAATGAGCAGTTCTTC. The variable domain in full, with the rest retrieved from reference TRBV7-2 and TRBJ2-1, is GAGVSQSPSNKVTEKGKDVELRCDPISGHTALYWYRQSLGQGLEFLIYFQGNSAPDKSGLPSDRFSAERTGGSVSTLTIQRTQQEDSAVYLCASSLAWGLAYNEQFFGPGTRLTVL.

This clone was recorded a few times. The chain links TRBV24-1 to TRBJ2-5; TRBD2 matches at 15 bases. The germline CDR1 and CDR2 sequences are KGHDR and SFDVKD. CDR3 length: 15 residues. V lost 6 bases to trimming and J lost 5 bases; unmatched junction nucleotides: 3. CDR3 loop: CATSLGTSGRETQYF. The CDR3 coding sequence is TGTGCCACCAGTTTGGGGACTAGCGGGAGGGAGACCCAGTACTTC.

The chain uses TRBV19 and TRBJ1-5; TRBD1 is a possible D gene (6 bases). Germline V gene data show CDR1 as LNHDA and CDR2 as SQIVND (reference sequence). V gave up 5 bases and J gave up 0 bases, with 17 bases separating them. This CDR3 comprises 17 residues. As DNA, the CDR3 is TGTGCCAGTAGTCCGCCCGGGACACCATATAGCAATCAGCCCCAGCATTTT. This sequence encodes CASSPPGTPYSNQPQHF.

The CDR3 DNA sequence: TGTGCCAGCAGCAAGACTAGCGGGAGGGCCAGGAGGACCTACAATGAGCAGTTCTTC. It specifies CASSKTSGRARRTYNEQFF. The chain joins TRBV7-9 to TRBJ2-1; 14 nucleotides align to TRBD2. CDR3 length: 19 amino acids. The junction had 11 bases not matched to a gene; V was cut back by 5 bases and J by 2 bases. Germline loops: CDR1 SEHNR, CDR2 FQNEAQ (reference sequence).

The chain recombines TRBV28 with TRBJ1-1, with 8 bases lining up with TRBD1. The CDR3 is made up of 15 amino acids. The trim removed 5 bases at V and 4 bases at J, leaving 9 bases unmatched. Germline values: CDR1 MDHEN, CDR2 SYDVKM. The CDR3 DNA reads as TGTGCCAGCAGTACAATCGGGACAGGTCCCACTGAAGCTTTCTTT. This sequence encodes CASSTIGTGPTEAFF.

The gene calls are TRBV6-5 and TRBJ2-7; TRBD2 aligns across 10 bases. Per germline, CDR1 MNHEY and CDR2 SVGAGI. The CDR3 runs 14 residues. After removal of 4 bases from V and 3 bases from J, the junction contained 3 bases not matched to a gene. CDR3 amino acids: CASSLLAGYYEQYF. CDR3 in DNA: TGTGCCAGCAGTTTACTAGCGGGGTACTACGAGCAGTACTTC.

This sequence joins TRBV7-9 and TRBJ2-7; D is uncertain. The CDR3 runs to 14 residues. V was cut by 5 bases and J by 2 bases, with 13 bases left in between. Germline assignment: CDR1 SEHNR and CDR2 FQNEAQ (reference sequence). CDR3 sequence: CASSIRTTTYEQYF. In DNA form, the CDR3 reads TGTGCCAGCAGCATCCGGACCACTACCTACGAGCAGTACTTC.

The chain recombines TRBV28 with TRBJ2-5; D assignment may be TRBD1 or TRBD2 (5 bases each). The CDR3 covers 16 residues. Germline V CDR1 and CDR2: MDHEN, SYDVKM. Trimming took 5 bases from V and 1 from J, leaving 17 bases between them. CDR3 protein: CASSLRQWDGQETQYF. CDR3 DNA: TGTGCCAGCAGTCTACGCCAATGGGACGGCCAAGAGACCCAGTACTTC.

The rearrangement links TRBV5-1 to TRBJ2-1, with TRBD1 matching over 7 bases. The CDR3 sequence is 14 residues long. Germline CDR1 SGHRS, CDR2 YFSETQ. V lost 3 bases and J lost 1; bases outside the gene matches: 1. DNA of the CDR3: TGCGCCAGCAGCTGGGGACAGTCCTACAATGAGCAGTTCTTC. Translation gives CASSWGQSYNEQFF. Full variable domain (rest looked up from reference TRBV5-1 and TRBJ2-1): KAGVTQTPRYLIKTRGQQVTLSCSPISGHRSVSWYQQTPGQGLQFLFEYFSETQRNKGNFPGRFSGRQFSNSRSEMNVSTLELGDSALYLCASSWGQSYNEQFFGPGTRLTVL.

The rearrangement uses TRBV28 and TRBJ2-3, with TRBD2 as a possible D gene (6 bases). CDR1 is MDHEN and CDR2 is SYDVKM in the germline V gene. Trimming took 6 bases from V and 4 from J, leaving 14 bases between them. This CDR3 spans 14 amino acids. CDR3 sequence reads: CASSFGGNSDTQYF. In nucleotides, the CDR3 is TGTGCCAGCAGCTTCGGCGGGAACTCAGATACGCAGTATTTT.

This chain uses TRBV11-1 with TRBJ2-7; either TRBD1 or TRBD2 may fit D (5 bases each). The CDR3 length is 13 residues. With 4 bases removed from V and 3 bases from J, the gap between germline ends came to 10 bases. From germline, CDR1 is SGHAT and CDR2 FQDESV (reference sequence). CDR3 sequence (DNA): TGTGCCAGCAGCTCGGGACCGCGCTACGAGCAGTACTTC. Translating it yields CASSSGPRYEQYF.

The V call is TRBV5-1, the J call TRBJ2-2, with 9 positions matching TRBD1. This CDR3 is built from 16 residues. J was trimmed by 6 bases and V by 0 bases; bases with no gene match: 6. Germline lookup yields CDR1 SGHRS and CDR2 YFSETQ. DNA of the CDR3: TGCGCCAGCAGCTTGGAGACAGGGGGGTTGGCCGGGGAGCTGTTTTTT. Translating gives CASSLETGGLAGELFF.

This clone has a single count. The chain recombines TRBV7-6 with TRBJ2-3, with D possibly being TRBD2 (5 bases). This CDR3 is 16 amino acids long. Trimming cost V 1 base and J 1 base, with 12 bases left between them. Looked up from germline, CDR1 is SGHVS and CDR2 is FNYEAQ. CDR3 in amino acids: CASSLVAGTGTDTQYF. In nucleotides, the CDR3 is TGTGCCAGCAGCTTAGTGGCGGGTACAGGCACAGATACGCAGTATTTT.

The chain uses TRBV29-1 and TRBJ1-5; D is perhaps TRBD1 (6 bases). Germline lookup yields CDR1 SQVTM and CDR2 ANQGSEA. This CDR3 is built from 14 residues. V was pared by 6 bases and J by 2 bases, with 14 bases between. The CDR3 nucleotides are TGCAGCGTGAAAGAGGGGGGAGGCAATCAGCCCCAGCATTTT. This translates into CSVKEGGGNQPQHF.

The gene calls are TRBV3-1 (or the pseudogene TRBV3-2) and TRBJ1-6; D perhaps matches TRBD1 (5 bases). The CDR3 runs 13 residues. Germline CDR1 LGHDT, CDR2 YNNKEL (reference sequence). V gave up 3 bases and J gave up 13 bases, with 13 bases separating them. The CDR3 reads CASSHGGDNPLHF. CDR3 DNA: TGTGCCAGCAGCCATGGGGGGGATAATCCCCTCCACTTT.

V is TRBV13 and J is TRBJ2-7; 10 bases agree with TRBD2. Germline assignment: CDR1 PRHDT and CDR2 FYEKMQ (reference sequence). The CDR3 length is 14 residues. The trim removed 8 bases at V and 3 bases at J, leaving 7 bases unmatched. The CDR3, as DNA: TGTGCCAGCCTAGCGGGAGCCGGGGACTACGAGCAGTACTTC. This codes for CASLAGAGDYEQYF.

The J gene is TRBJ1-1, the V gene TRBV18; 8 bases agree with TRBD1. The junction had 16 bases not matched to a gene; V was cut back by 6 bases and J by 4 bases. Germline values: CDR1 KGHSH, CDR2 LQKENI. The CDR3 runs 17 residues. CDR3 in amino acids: CASSYSPGGWIGTEAFF. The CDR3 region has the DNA TGTGCCAGCTCTTATTCACCAGGGGGCTGGATTGGCACTGAAGCTTTCTTT.

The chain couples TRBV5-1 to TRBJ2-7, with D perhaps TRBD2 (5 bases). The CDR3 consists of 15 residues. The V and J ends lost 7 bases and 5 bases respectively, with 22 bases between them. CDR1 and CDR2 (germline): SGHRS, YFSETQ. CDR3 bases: TGCGCCAGCTGCCGGGGAAACCACGACCTCGACGAGCAGTACTTC. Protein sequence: CASCRGNHDLDEQYF.